These 10 T cell receptor beta chains came from one sample sequenced in a study of blood T cell repertoires in COVID-19. Using immunoSEQ multiplex PCR, the repertoire was profiled, and TCRdb retains in-frame clones only, with some absent. The repertoire holds some 130,000 clones, with 88% as singletons. Sequencing was carried out using peripheral blood. These receptors all stem from a man in his fifties with acute or convalescent COVID-19.

This rearrangement joins TRBV24-1 to TRBJ2-7, with D maybe TRBD2 (6 bases). Trimming cost V 2 bases and J 2 bases, with 24 bases left between them. Per germline, CDR1 KGHDR and CDR2 SFDVKD. CDR3 length equals 19 residues. CDR3 sequence: CATSDWGGGQPRVTYEQYF. Here the CDR3 DNA reads TGTGCCACCAGTGATTGGGGAGGCGGTCAACCCAGAGTCACCTACGAGCAGTACTTC.

As to this clone: Other nucleotide sequences in the sample specify the same CDR3. This chain uses TRBV11-2 with TRBJ2-1, with 9 bases aligning to TRBD2. The CDR3 totals 16 residues. Germline V CDR1 and CDR2: SGHAT, FQNNGV. V gave up 6 bases and J gave up 4 bases; unmatched junction bases: 10. CDR3 sequence (DNA): TGTGCCAGCAGGTTGGGACTAGCCTTGCCGTACAATGAGCAGTTCTTC. Its protein product is CASRLGLALPYNEQFF.

This chain connects TRBV24-1 to TRBJ2-2; TRBD1 matches at 10 bases. Germline V gives CDR1 KGHDR, CDR2 SFDVKD. CDR3 length: 18 residues. Trimming at V came to 4 bases and at J to 4 bases, leaving 11 bases not matched to a gene. CDR3 coding DNA: TGTGCCACCAGTGAAACTCCCGGGACAGGGGTTGGCACCGGGGAGCTGTTTTTT. This gives the protein CATSETPGTGVGTGELFF.

The chain combines TRBV5-1 with TRBJ1-1; perhaps TRBD1 as D (6 bases). The V end lost 3 bases, the J end lost 1 base, and 13 bases lay between the germline ends. CDR1 SGHRS and CDR2 YFSETQ come from the germline V gene. The CDR3 spans 15 residues. CDR3 in amino acids: CASSSLGGQNTEAFF. In nucleotides, the CDR3 is TGCGCCAGCAGCTCCTTAGGGGGACAGAACACTGAAGCTTTCTTT.

CDR3 nucleotide sequence: TGTGCCAGCAGCCTCCGGGGGGCCACTGGAAACACCATATATTTT. Amino acid sequence: CASSLRGATGNTIYF. The V call is TRBV6-6, the J call TRBJ1-3; tentatively, D is TRBD1 (6 bases). CDR1 is MNHNY, CDR2 SVGAGI, per germline (reference sequence). V shed 6 bases and J shed 2 bases, with 14 bases lying between them. This CDR3 comprises 15 residues.

The chain uses TRBV7-9 and TRBJ1-2; tentative D call: TRBD1 (6 bases). V was trimmed by 3 bases and J by 7 bases, leaving 18 bases between them. CDR3 length: 15 residues. The germline V gene has CDR1 SEHNR and CDR2 FQNEAQ (reference sequence). The CDR3 nucleotides are TGTGCCAGCAGCTTCAGGGCGGGGGGGCAGAGTGGCTACACCTTC. This codes for CASSFRAGGQSGYTF.

The chain joins TRBV19 to TRBJ2-4; the match to TRBD2 covers 7 bases. Trimming cost V 5 bases and J 5 bases; bases outside gene matches: 6. Germline values: CDR1 LNHDA, CDR2 SQIVND (reference sequence). This CDR3 is 14 amino acids long. The CDR3 here is CASSPREDENIQYF. The CDR3 region has the DNA TGTGCCAGTAGTCCCCGGGAGGACGAAAACATTCAGTACTTC. The complete variable domain, with remaining parts taken from reference TRBV19 and TRBJ2-4, reads DGGITQSPKYLFRKEGQNVTLSCEQNLNHDAMYWYRQDPGQGLRLIYYSQIVNDFQKGDIAEGYSVSREKKESFPLTVTSAQKNPTAFYLCASSPREDENIQYFGAGTRLSVL.

This rearrangement joins TRBV5-6 to TRBJ2-5; 9 nucleotides agree with TRBD1. Germline trimming cut 2 bases from V and 4 bases from J; bases unmatched to any gene: 6. CDR1 SGHDT and CDR2 YYEEEE come from the germline V gene. This CDR3 region has 15 residues. The CDR3: CASSFRGQGGETQYF. The CDR3 DNA follows: TGTGCCAGCAGCTTTCGGGGACAGGGAGGAGAGACCCAGTACTTC.

J is TRBJ1-6 and V is TRBV4-2; D is ambiguous. From germline, CDR1 is LGHNA and CDR2 YNFKEQ. This CDR3 comprises 16 residues. The V end lost 3 bases, the J end lost 0 bases, and 9 bases lay between the germline ends. As DNA, the CDR3 is TGTGCCAGCAGCCAGGCACCTAGCTCCTATAATTCACCCCTCCACTTT. Translating gives CASSQAPSSYNSPLHF.

The rearrangement links TRBV5-3 to TRBJ1-1; 7 bases are shared with TRBD1. TRBV5-3 is given ORF status, its function remaining uncertain. Unmatched junction bases numbered 20, after V lost 4 bases and J lost 11 bases. This CDR3 is built from 16 residues. The CDR3 sequence is CARSTAIRDSNFGAFF. The CDR3 nucleotides are TGTGCCAGAAGCACAGCTATCCGGGACAGCAACTTTGGGGCTTTCTTT.